This TCR beta chain is drawn from a study of blood T cell repertoires in COVID-19. Study summary: Spain, Italy and the United States supplied samples that represented acute and convalescent COVID-19. T cells, B-cell-depleted T cells, or PBMCs provided the cDNA or gDNA that served as material.

How the authors handled the data: Estimated nucleated cell counts came from reference gene primer amplification. The method was immunoSEQ multiplex PCR; TCRdb's version includes in-frame clones alone and lacks a portion of them. The V and J calls and clone size are taken from that table; D and trimming were inferred from the DNA. In the table there are roughly 250,000 clones, approximately 78% of which are singletons. This CDR3 has 17 residues. Losses at the gene ends were 4 bases for V and 0 bases for J; bases not matched to a gene: 7. Looked up from germline, CDR1 is SGHNT and CDR2 is YENEEA. This clonotype was sampled from a woman between 55 and 75 years old with active or convalescent COVID-19. The specimen sequenced was peripheral blood. The rearrangement uses TRBV11-3 and TRBJ2-2; 8 bases match TRBD2. CDR3 DNA: TGTGCCAGCAGCTGGGGACCGACTAGCGCGAACACCGGGGAGCTGTTTTTT. This encodes CASSWGPTSANTGELFF. Full variable domain (missing parts from reference TRBV11-3 and TRBJ2-2): EAGVVQSPRYKIIEKKQPVAFWCNPISGHNTLYWYLQNLGQGPELLIRYENEEAVDDSQLPKDRFSAERLKGVDSTLKIQPAELGDSAVYLCASSWGPTSANTGELFFGEGSRLTVL.